These 5 T cell receptor beta chains were sequenced from one sample in a study of regulatory T cells in long-lasting Graves disease. Noted time point: newly diagnosed GD, antithyroid drugs for less than 3 months. TCR sequences were obtained from RNA taken from PBMCs. Assembly of TCR beta libraries relied on iRepertoire HTBI primers together with Arm-PCR of CDR3 regions. MiXCR, applied by TCRdb to the multiplex PCR reads, yields one record per CDR3 protein. The table includes fewer than 550,000 distinct CDR3 sequences, more than 15% detected once. This same sample was also taken into another study, of T cells in Graves' hyperthyroidism and ophthalmopathy.

The sample was peripheral blood mononuclear cells (PBMCs), taken at new diagnosis, from a patient treated with antithyroid drugs. The receptors were sampled from a woman aged 35-65 years with Graves disease.

The chain combines TRBV9 with TRBJ1-1, with 9 nucleotides matching TRBD1. The CDR3 totals 15 residues. Germline-derived CDR1 and CDR2 are SGDLS and YYNGEE. V dropped 3 bases and J dropped 3; count of bases not matched to a gene: 6. DNA of the CDR3: TGTGCCAGCAGCGCGACAGGGGGAATTTACACTGAAGCTTTCTTT. This translates into CASSATGGIYTEAFF.

This clonotype was recorded many times. The chain is built from TRBV12-3 or TRBV12-4 and TRBJ1-5; 7 nucleotides line up with TRBD1. CDR3 length: 14 residues. After removal of 5 bases from V and 4 bases from J, the junction contained 5 bases not matched to a gene. The CDR3 is CASSAPGGNQPQHF. CDR3 sequence (DNA): TGTGCCAGCAGTGCACCAGGGGGGAATCAGCCCCAGCATTTT.

Ten or more counts support this clonotype. V usage is TRBV28 and J usage is TRBJ1-1; no definite D call. The germline V and J ends were trimmed by 6 bases and 0 bases, with 8 bases remaining between them. CDR1 is MDHEN, CDR2 SYDVKM, per germline. The CDR3 runs to 13 residues. The CDR3 bases are TGTGCCAGCAGCTTAGTCATGAACACTGAAGCTTTCTTT. Amino acids: CASSLVMNTEAFF.

This chain joins TRBV28 and TRBJ1-5; D is undetermined. The CDR3 spans 15 residues. V lost 5 bases, J lost 10 bases, and 21 bases lay in between. Germline V gene sequence: CDR1 MDHEN, CDR2 SYDVKM. The CDR3 DNA follows: TGTGCCAGCAGTACGGGTGATATCCTGAATCTACCCCAGCATTTT. It specifies CASSTGDILNLPQHF.

This clonotype was recorded a few times. V usage is TRBV6-2 or TRBV6-3 and J usage is TRBJ2-5; 10 bases match TRBD2. The CDR3 is 14 residues long. Germline assignment: CDR1 MNHEY and CDR2 SVGEGT. J gave up 5 bases and V 6 bases, and 6 bases lay outside the gene matches. The CDR3 DNA sequence: TGTGCCAGCAGATATAGCGGGGGGTGGGAGACCCAGTACTTC. It specifies CASRYSGGWETQYF.